This record concerns one T cell receptor (beta chain) sequence. The sample is drawn from a study of T cell changes during pregnancy in multiple sclerosis. Germline values: CDR1 SGHTA, CDR2 FQGNSA. V trimming: 1 base; J trimming: 5 bases; junction bases outside the gene matches: 10. This CDR3 has 16 amino acids. TCRdb's copy holds only in-frame clones and misses some; the assay was immunoSEQ multiplex PCR. Of some 47,000 clones in the sample, roughly nine tenths were seen once. The V call is TRBV7-2, the J call TRBJ2-5; the match to TRBD2 covers 7 bases. The sequence came from a female donor with multiple sclerosis, enrolled in a pregnancy study. Here the sequenced sample was CD8+ T cells from peripheral blood mononuclear cells, taken in the second trimester of pregnancy. The CDR3 sequence is CASSLEGAGRGETQYF. The CDR3 DNA sequence: TGTGCCAGCAGCTTAGAGGGAGCGGGGAGAGGTGAGACCCAGTACTTC.